The 8 T cell receptor beta chains below all came from one sample that was sequenced in a study of monozygotic twins with inflammatory bowel disease. No DNA is given; TCRdb re-called the 5' RACE reads and lists each CDR3 protein once. The table counts roughly 300,000 distinct CDR3 sequences; 5.6% lies in the top ten. Sequencing was carried out using blood. The receptors derive from a human donor with ulcerative colitis or Crohn's disease, or a healthy co-twin of an affected twin (not recorded which).

The chain carries TRBV30 and TRBJ2-7; no DNA is available, so the TRBD1 call from TCRdb remains unchecked. The germline V gene has CDR1 GTSNPN and CDR2 SVGIG (reference sequence). This CDR3 is 13 amino acids long. CDR3 loop: CAWSVLQGYEQYF.

The chain employs TRBV28 and TRBJ2-7. The CDR3 spans 11 residues. The germline V gene has CDR1 MDHEN and CDR2 SYDVKM. The CDR3 loop is CASTIGYEQYF.

This sequence joins TRBV11-3 and TRBJ2-2; the D gene TCRdb calls, TRBD1, cannot be checked with no DNA. Germline V lookup: CDR1 SGHNT, CDR2 YENEEA. The CDR3 is made up of 17 amino acids. CDR3 region: CASSLASGGVNTGELFF.

The CDR3 reads CSATLPGGSGGSGELFF. The chain recombines TRBV20-1 with TRBJ2-2; there is no DNA to check the TCRdb D call of TRBD2. This CDR3 spans 17 amino acids. CDR1 DFQATT and CDR2 SNEGSKA come from the germline V gene (reference sequence).

This rearrangement joins TRBV6-2 or TRBV6-3 to TRBJ1-5; TCRdb lists TRBD1, though no DNA is available to test this call. The CDR3 is 19 residues long. Germline V lookup: CDR1 MNHEY, CDR2 SVGEGT. Here the CDR3 reads CASSYYRDRERGQGGPQHF.

The chain links TRBV11-3 to TRBJ1-5; the TRBD1 assignment by TCRdb is unverifiable without DNA. Germline V gene data show CDR1 as SGHNT and CDR2 as YENEEA. There are 15 residues in the CDR3. CDR3 amino acids: CASNLEQGENQPQHF.

V is TRBV5-1 and J is TRBJ2-7; as DNA is missing, the TRBD2 call by TCRdb cannot be tested. Germline CDR1 and CDR2: SGHRS and YFSETQ. The CDR3 consists of 14 residues. The CDR3 sequence is CASKLAGTPYEQYF.

J is TRBJ1-5 and V is TRBV4-1; the TCRdb call, TRBD1, lacks DNA for checking. The CDR3 loop spans 13 amino acids. Looked up from germline, CDR1 is MGHRA and CDR2 is YSYEKL. The CDR3 region is CASSHLGGQPQHF.